The 10 T cell receptor beta chains below come from one sample, sequenced in a study of control samples from healthy donors and cancer patients. TCRdb keeps only in-frame clones here, not all; method: immunoSEQ multiplex PCR. The table lists approximately 190,000 clones, around 90% of them singletons. The specimen sequenced was blood. Every receptor here comes from a man aged 25-45 years in good health.

This clone was found a few times. The chain combines TRBV4-1 with TRBJ2-7, with D possibly called TRBD1 or TRBD2 (5 bases each). The V and J ends lost 6 bases and 4 bases respectively, with 19 bases between them. The CDR3 is made up of 15 amino acids. CDR1 and CDR2 (germline): MGHRA, YSYEKL. CDR3 protein: CASSLGRTSSYEQYF. CDR3 in DNA: TGCGCCAGCAGTCTGGGACGAACGTCTTCATACGAGCAGTACTTC.

The chain couples TRBV27 to TRBJ2-7, with D possibly matching TRBD1 (6 bases). V lost 7 bases and J 3 bases, leaving 16 bases between the germline ends. This CDR3 region has 14 residues. Per the germline V gene, CDR1 is MNHEY and CDR2 is SMNVEV (reference sequence). CDR3 nucleotide sequence: TGTGCCAGCACCCGACGCACAGGGAGCTACGAGCAGTACTTC. Its protein product is CASTRRTGSYEQYF.

The rearrangement links TRBV5-1 to TRBJ1-5; maybe TRBD1 (5 bases). Germline loops: CDR1 SGHRS, CDR2 YFSETQ. CDR3 length equals 16 residues. V lost 0 bases and J 0 bases, leaving 10 bases between the germline ends. CDR3 nucleotides: TGCGCCAGCAGCTTGGCCCCAGGGAATAGCAATCAGCCCCAGCATTTT. It translates to CASSLAPGNSNQPQHF.

This chain connects TRBV4-2 to TRBJ2-3, with 10 bases aligning to TRBD2. The ends lost 0 bases at V and 1 base at J; junction bases unmatched: 13. CDR1 and CDR2 from the germline V gene are LGHNA and YNFKEQ. The CDR3 contains 20 residues. This chain's CDR3 is CASSQEGVGPSGGGTDTQYF. The CDR3 DNA follows: TGTGCCAGCAGCCAAGAGGGAGTGGGACCTAGCGGGGGTGGCACAGATACGCAGTATTTT.

The V call is TRBV2, the J call TRBJ2-1; D perhaps matches TRBD1 (6 bases). This CDR3 is 15 amino acids long. Trimming left V 6 bases short and J 4 bases short, with 16 bases between. CDR1 SNHLY and CDR2 FYNNEI come from the germline V gene. The CDR3 nucleotides are TGTGCCAGCAGGAGGGTGGGGGCCCCTTACAATGAGCAGTTCTTC. Its protein product is CASRRVGAPYNEQFF.

This chain joins TRBV10-3 and TRBJ1-6, with D possibly being TRBD1 (5 bases). The germline gives CDR1 ENHRY, CDR2 SYGVKD. The CDR3 runs to 15 residues. V was trimmed by 0 bases and J by 7 bases, leaving 10 bases between them. The CDR3 spells CAISESARENSPLHF. The CDR3 coding sequence is TGTGCCATCAGTGAGTCTGCCAGGGAGAATTCACCCCTCCACTTT.

This clone was recorded once. The chain combines TRBV19 with TRBJ2-1; TRBD1 aligns across 8 bases. CDR1 and CDR2 (germline): LNHDA, SQIVND (reference sequence). The CDR3 extends over 13 amino acids. V lost 6 bases and J lost 8; bases outside the gene matches: 6. The CDR3 spells CASRQTGGYEQFF. In DNA, the CDR3 is TGTGCCAGTAGACAAACAGGGGGGTATGAGCAGTTCTTC.

This CDR3 reads CASSQAGRTQHF. CDR3 nucleotide sequence: TGTGCCAGCAGCCAAGCCGGCCGGACCCAGCATTTT. This chain connects TRBV3-1 (or the pseudogene TRBV3-2) to TRBJ1-5; D remains unclear. Trimming removed 1 base at V and 11 bases at J, with 9 bases between. The CDR3 spans 12 residues. In germline, CDR1 is LGHDT, CDR2 YNNKEL (reference sequence).

The chain couples TRBV9 to TRBJ2-3; 15 bases fit TRBD2. The ends lost 6 bases at V and 6 bases at J; junction bases unmatched: 5. Per the germline V gene, CDR1 is SGDLS and CDR2 is YYNGEE. CDR3 length: 15 residues. CDR3 DNA: TGTGCCAGCACCGGACTAGCGGGGGGGCTGGATACGCAGTATTTT. Its protein product is CASTGLAGGLDTQYF.

The V call is TRBV5-1, the J call TRBJ2-1; D remains ambiguous. The germline gives CDR1 SGHRS, CDR2 YFSETQ. The CDR3 is made up of 12 amino acids. V dropped 0 bases and J dropped 8 bases, with 6 bases sitting between them. As DNA, the CDR3 is TGCGCCAGCAGCTTGGCTTTCGATGAGCAGTTCTTC. Residues: CASSLAFDEQFF. Using reference TRBV5-1 and TRBJ2-1 for the parts outside the CDR3, the full variable domain is KAGVTQTPRYLIKTRGQQVTLSCSPISGHRSVSWYQQTPGQGLQFLFEYFSETQRNKGNFPGRFSGRQFSNSRSEMNVSTLELGDSALYLCASSLAFDEQFFGPGTRLTVL.